These 23 T cell receptor beta chains were all obtained from the same sample, sequenced in a study of T cell repertoires in cytomegalovirus infection (dated by TCRdb to between 2017 and 2020). TCRdb records Illumina HiSeq 1500 as the sequencer. TCRdb passed the public sequencing reads through fastp at Q25 and MiXCR, retaining productive beta sequences. When rows share a CDR3 protein, they turn into one entry using the most common DNA and genes. The sample table holds about 680,000 distinct CDR3 sequences, of which approximately 24% were seen once. The top ten hold around 8% of the sample. Sequenced material: CD8+ T cells from PBMCs. Source of these receptors: a human donor in good health (CMV status not recorded). Some clones in this sample may be carry-over from other donors' samples.

This clonotype was seen a handful of times. Because it lacks the conserved phenylalanine or tryptophan at the end, this CDR3 is likely a read error. The DNA is omitted, as the CDR3 cannot be located on it reliably, and the CDR3 follows TCRdb's listing. The rearrangement links TRBV20-1 to TRBJ1-2; TRBD1, as called in the table, went unchecked against the DNA. The CDR3 spans 10 residues, counting both ends. Germline lookup yields CDR1 DFQATT and CDR2 SNEGSKA (reference sequence). The CDR3 protein is CSARGWGHYY.

In its sample, this clonotype was seen a few times. The V gene is TRBV20-1, the J gene TRBJ2-4, with TRBD1 matching 10 bases. The V and J ends lost 4 bases and 0 bases, in that order; junction bases with no gene match: 9. The CDR3 runs to 17 residues. CDR1 DFQATT and CDR2 SNEGSKA come from the germline V gene (reference sequence). The CDR3 DNA reads TGCAGTGCTACCGGGACAGGGGAATTCCTAGCCAAAAACATTCAGTACTTC. Amino acids: CSATGTGEFLAKNIQYF.

The chain is built from TRBV2 and TRBJ2-6; D not resolved. V was trimmed by 6 bases and J by 0 bases, leaving 12 bases between them. Looked up from germline, CDR1 is SNHLY and CDR2 is FYNNEI. The CDR3 runs to 16 residues. The CDR3 region has the DNA TGTGCCAGCAGAAACCCAGACGACTCTGGGGCCAACGTCCTGACTTTC. It is translated as CASRNPDDSGANVLTF.

V and J are TRBV20-1 and TRBJ1-1; 7 positions agree with TRBD1. J gave up 8 bases and V 3 bases, and 3 bases lay outside the gene matches. CDR3 size: 11 residues. The V gene's germline CDR1 is DFQATT and CDR2 SNEGSKA (reference sequence). CDR3 in DNA: TGCAGTGCTAGGGAGGACAGGGAAGCTTTCTTT. Protein: CSAREDREAFF.

This clonotype was counted ten times or more. The gene calls are TRBV28 and TRBJ2-3, with 8 nucleotides matching TRBD2. Germline V gene lookup returns CDR1 MDHEN and CDR2 SYDVKM. This CDR3 comprises 15 residues. J gave up 2 bases and V 4 bases, and 5 bases lay outside the gene matches. DNA for the CDR3: TGTGCCAGCAGTTACGGGGGGGCTTCCACAGATACGCAGTATTTT. Protein: CASSYGGASTDTQYF. Using reference TRBV28 and TRBJ2-3 for the parts outside the CDR3, the full variable domain is DVKVTQSSRYLVKRTGEKVFLECVQDMDHENMFWYRQDPGLGLRLIYFSYDVKMKEKGDIPEGYSVSREKKERFSLILESASTNQTSMYLCASSYGGASTDTQYFGPGTRLTVL.

V and J are TRBV25-1 and TRBJ2-1, with 7 bases that match TRBD2. Trimming at V came to 1 base and at J to 0 bases, leaving 18 bases not matched to a gene. Germline values: CDR1 MGHDK, CDR2 SYGVNS. The CDR3 sequence is 21 residues long. CDR3 amino acids: CASSELLRGGFDGSSYNEQFF. Written as DNA, the CDR3 is TGTGCCAGCAGTGAATTGTTGCGCGGGGGATTCGACGGGAGCTCCTACAATGAGCAGTTCTTC. Supplemented by reference TRBV25-1 and TRBJ2-1, the full variable domain reads EADIYQTPRYLVIGTGKKITLECSQTMGHDKMYWYQQDPGMELHLIHYSYGVNSTEKGDLSSESTVSRIRTEHFPLTLESARPSHTSQYLCASSELLRGGFDGSSYNEQFFGPGTRLTVL.

This chain links TRBV12-3 or TRBV12-4 with TRBJ1-5, with TRBD1 matching over 8 bases. CDR3 length equals 15 residues. Trimming removed 6 bases from V and 1 base from J; junction bases left unmatched: 5. The CDR3 DNA follows: TGTGCCAGCAGCAGGGGGCGCGTCAGCAATCAGCCCCAGCATTTT. It encodes CASSRGRVSNQPQHF.

This clonotype was seen many times. The CDR3 is CASSLDLTRDEQFF. The CDR3 DNA follows: TGTGCCAGCAGCTTAGACCTAACTAGGGATGAGCAGTTCTTC. The rearrangement links TRBV7-6 to TRBJ2-1; D is perhaps TRBD2 (5 bases). CDR1 and CDR2 from the germline V gene are SGHVS and FNYEAQ. V lost 1 base and J lost 8, with 12 bases in between. This CDR3 comprises 14 residues.

V is TRBV6-2 or TRBV6-3 and J is TRBJ2-7; D is perhaps TRBD2 (5 bases). Germline assignment: CDR1 MNHEY and CDR2 SVGEGT. The CDR3 runs 22 residues. V shed 3 bases and J shed 4 bases, with 37 bases lying between them. In DNA form, the CDR3 reads TGTGCCAGCAGTTATTTAGCCGACCTAACAACTGAGGGAAAATGGTTAGGGTACGAGCAGTACTTC. Translating gives CASSYLADLTTEGKWLGYEQYF.

The V call is TRBV6-5, the J call TRBJ2-7; D not resolved. In germline, CDR1 is MNHEY, CDR2 SVGAGI. The CDR3 contains 14 residues. Trimming took off 7 bases at V and 3 bases at J, with 16 bases between the two ends. The CDR3 loop reads CASTLHPEYYEQYF. CDR3 nucleotides: TGTGCCAGCACCCTCCATCCGGAATACTACGAGCAGTACTTC.

The chain has TRBV20-1 and TRBJ2-5; D may be TRBD2 (5 bases). The V and J ends lost 0 bases and 1 base respectively, with 18 bases between them. In germline, CDR1 is DFQATT, CDR2 SNEGSKA (reference sequence). The CDR3 contains 17 residues. This chain's CDR3 is CSARDGDGVWGQETQYF. The CDR3 nucleotides read TGCAGTGCTAGAGATGGAGACGGGGTGTGGGGCCAAGAGACCCAGTACTTC.

This clonotype has at least ten counts. This chain uses TRBV4-1 with TRBJ1-2, with TRBD1 as a possible D gene (5 bases). Looked up from germline, CDR1 is MGHRA and CDR2 is YSYEKL. The V gene lost 0 bases and the J gene lost 6 bases, with 11 bases spanning the gap. The CDR3 length is 14 residues. The CDR3 DNA sequence: TGCGCCAGCAGCCAAGATCGGGCAGGGAATGGCTACACCTTC. Encoded protein: CASSQDRAGNGYTF.

A remark on this clonotype: This may arise from a read error, as a much more abundant clone is one base away. The V call is TRBV6-2 or TRBV6-3, the J call TRBJ2-2; TRBD1 matches 7 bases. Per germline, CDR1 MNHEY and CDR2 SVGEGT. CDR3 length equals 17 residues. CDR3 residues: CACSYWLGTVNTGELFF. DNA of the CDR3: TGTGCCTGCAGTTACTGGCTCGGGACAGTAAACACCGGGGAGCTGTTTTTT.

This clonotype came up many times. This rearrangement joins TRBV11-2 to TRBJ2-6; D gene uncertain. V lost 5 bases and J lost 4, with 12 bases in between. The CDR3 has 15 residues. Looked up from germline, CDR1 is SGHAT and CDR2 is FQNNGV. This CDR3 reads CASSEDQLGANVLTF. CDR3 bases: TGTGCCAGCAGCGAGGACCAATTGGGGGCCAACGTCCTGACTTTC.

The table lists this clonotype with a few counts. This rearrangement joins TRBV20-1 to TRBJ1-1; D is perhaps TRBD1 (5 bases). Trimming pared 5 bases from V and 0 bases from J, leaving 13 bases between. The germline CDR1 and CDR2 sequences are DFQATT and SNEGSKA (reference sequence). The length of the CDR3 is 14 residues. The CDR3 DNA reads as TGCAGTGCTGGAAGGGACCGAATGAACACTGAAGCTTTCTTT. This translates into CSAGRDRMNTEAFF.

The chain's CDR3 is CASSVDRRANTEAFF. The CDR3 nucleotides are TGTGCCAGCAGCGTAGACAGGCGCGCCAACACTGAAGCTTTCTTT. This chain uses TRBV7-6 with TRBJ1-1; weak D call: TRBD1 (6 bases). The CDR3 is 15 residues long. Germline V gene sequence: CDR1 SGHVS, CDR2 FNYEAQ. V lost 5 bases to trimming and J lost 2 bases, with 15 bases between them.

This rearrangement joins TRBV20-1 to TRBJ1-6; no clear D. The CDR3 loop spans 15 amino acids. Trimming left V 1 base short and J 5 bases short, with 12 bases between. Germline loops: CDR1 DFQATT, CDR2 SNEGSKA (reference sequence). The CDR3 DNA reads TGCAGTGCTAGAGGGGCCCGGGAGGATAATTCACCCCTCCACTTT. Translated, it gives CSARGAREDNSPLHF.

This clonotype came up a few times. The CDR3 loop is CASSQFPPGLNEQFF. The CDR3 coding sequence is TGTGCCAGCAGCCAATTCCCCCCCGGCCTCAATGAGCAGTTCTTC. The V gene is TRBV14, the J gene TRBJ2-1; no clear D gene. From germline, CDR1 is SGHDN and CDR2 FVKESK. V dropped 2 bases and J dropped 6 bases, with 14 bases sitting between them. There are 15 residues in the CDR3.

This clonotype was detected a few times. J is TRBJ2-1 and V is TRBV5-4; D perhaps matches TRBD1 (6 bases). Germline CDR1 is SGHNT and CDR2 is YYREEE (reference sequence). V lost 1 base and J 12 bases, leaving 17 bases between the germline ends. The CDR3 spans 14 residues. The CDR3 spells CASSLRQAIGSQFF. The CDR3 nucleotides are TGTGCCAGCAGCTTGAGACAGGCAATCGGTTCGCAGTTCTTC.

This clonotype has a handful of counts. V gene TRBV10-3 combines with J gene TRBJ2-4, with D possibly TRBD1 on 6 matching bases. Per germline, CDR1 ENHRY and CDR2 SYGVKD. Trimming pared 3 bases from V and 2 bases from J, leaving 8 bases between. CDR3 size: 14 residues. The CDR3 loop reads CAISDRDTKNIQYF. The CDR3 DNA is TGTGCCATCAGTGACCGGGACACCAAAAACATTCAGTACTTC.

This clonotype was recorded a few times. The V gene is TRBV4-2, the J gene TRBJ1-2; D is unclear. Deletions cut 1 base from V and 2 bases from J, with 11 bases between. CDR1 is LGHNA and CDR2 is YNFKEQ in the germline V gene. The CDR3 sequence is 15 residues long. CDR3 residues: CASSQVYSGNYGYTF. The CDR3 nucleotides are TGTGCCAGCAGCCAAGTGTACAGCGGGAACTATGGCTACACCTTC.

This clonotype was recorded a few times. The chain joins TRBV18 to TRBJ2-1, with D perhaps being TRBD1 or TRBD2 (5 bases each). Deletions cut 3 bases from V and 2 bases from J, with 14 bases between. Looked up from germline, CDR1 is KGHSH and CDR2 is LQKENI. The CDR3 totals 16 residues. CDR3: CASSPGDQVPYNEQFF. In DNA, the CDR3 is TGTGCCAGCTCACCGGGGGACCAGGTCCCCTACAATGAGCAGTTCTTC.

This clonotype was seen repeatedly, ten times or more. The rearrangement joins TRBV29-1 to TRBJ1-2; D gene ambiguous. Per germline, CDR1 SQVTM and CDR2 ANQGSEA. The CDR3 covers 11 residues. V was cut by 3 bases and J by 6 bases, with 8 bases left in between. The CDR3 reads CSVEGTNGYTF. The CDR3 nucleotides are TGCAGCGTTGAGGGCACAAATGGCTACACCTTC.